This TCR beta chain was captured by sequencing in a study of blood T cell repertoires in COVID-19. Study summary: The origin of the acute and convalescent COVID-19 samples was the United States, Italy and Spain. Sources were T cells, B-cell-depleted T cells, or PBMCs; the material itself was cDNA or gDNA.

Only a few counts were recorded for this clone. The CDR3 is 15 amino acids. The germline V and J ends were trimmed by 0 bases and 4 bases, with 13 bases remaining between them. The germline CDR1 and CDR2 sequences are ENHRY and SYGVKD. Per the original data handling: Nucleated cell number was recorded as an estimate derived from reference gene primer amplification. Assay used: immunoSEQ multiplex PCR; TCRdb lists only in-frame clones, some missing. V, J and clone size are taken as reported in that table, and D and trimming were inferred from the DNA itself. The sample consists of a few hundred thousand clones, around 83% of them appearing once.

The sequenced sample was peripheral blood. The TCR was taken from a woman aged 40 to 50 who had recovered from COVID-19. This chain uses TRBV10-3 with TRBJ2-7, with D hard to call. CDR3 coding DNA: TGTGCCATCAGTGAGTCTGGTAGTTTCGCTTACGAGCAGTACTTC. This translates into CAISESGSFAYEQYF.